The present entry profiles one T cell receptor (beta chain) with its context. The CDR3 contains 14 residues. The germline gives CDR1 SGHRS, CDR2 YFSETQ. V was clipped by 2 bases and J by 4 bases, with 12 bases between them. These data come from a study of shared clonotypes between healthy human individuals. Clones were sequenced by immunoSEQ multiplex PCR, and TCRdb holds only the in-frame ones, with some missing. The data show some 2.4 million clones, 80% to 95% seen once. J is TRBJ1-2 and V is TRBV5-1, with D unresolved. This receptor was taken from a man aged 18 to 30 in good health. Some clones in this sample may be carry-over from other donors' samples. Sequencing was carried out using naive CD4+ T cells from PBMCs. Subset in this sample: CD45RA+ positively selected. Here the CDR3 reads CASSFGSQSYGYTF. CDR3 DNA: TGCGCCAGCAGCTTCGGCAGCCAATCCTATGGCTACACCTTC.